Presented here are 5 T cell receptor beta chains from one specimen sequenced in a study of blood T cell repertoires in COVID-19 (TCRdb year 2020). Library preparation was by the immunoSEQ multiplex PCR assay. The table was pulled from immuneACCESS by TCRdb, which kept in-frame rearrangements only. Such tables lose some clones; where checked, under half of the loss comes from unresolved V genes, and the rest has no known cause. The sample records approximately 300,000 clones, 87% of which are singletons. The ten largest clones represent 2.2% of the sample. The sample taken for sequencing was peripheral blood. These receptors were collected from a woman in her 50s who had recovered from COVID-19.

The chain is built from TRBV24-1 and TRBJ2-3; a possible D gene is TRBD1 (6 bases). The CDR3 contains 14 residues. Germline values: CDR1 KGHDR, CDR2 SFDVKD. Between the trimmed V and J ends, which lost 4 bases and 8 bases, there was a span of 15 bases. The CDR3 sequence is CATSEGAATSTQYF. In DNA, the CDR3 is TGTGCCACCAGTGAGGGGGCGGCCACGTCTACGCAGTATTTT.

The chain uses TRBV2 and TRBJ1-2; 8 positions agree with TRBD1. CDR3 length: 14 residues. From germline, CDR1 is SNHLY and CDR2 FYNNEI. Trimming took 5 bases from V and 3 from J; bases not matched to a gene: 5. The chain's CDR3 is CASSPTGVDYGYTF. The CDR3, as DNA: TGTGCCAGCAGTCCGACAGGGGTCGACTATGGCTACACCTTC.

This chain connects TRBV5-4 to TRBJ2-1; TRBD2 is a possible D gene (7 bases). CDR3 length equals 14 residues. Germline V lookup: CDR1 SGHNT, CDR2 YYREEE (reference sequence). V lost 5 bases, J lost 7 bases, and 16 bases lay in between. The CDR3: CASSRGASGNEQFF. The CDR3 nucleotides read TGTGCCAGCAGTCGGGGGGCCTCTGGGAATGAGCAGTTCTTC.

This sequence joins TRBV4-2 and TRBJ1-3, with D unclear. Germline V gene sequence: CDR1 LGHNA, CDR2 YNFKEQ. CDR3 length equals 15 residues. V shed 1 base and J shed 0 bases, with 7 bases lying between them. CDR3 sequence: CASSQVSSSGNTIYF. CDR3 bases: TGTGCCAGCAGCCAAGTCAGTTCCTCTGGAAACACCATATATTTT.

The chain employs TRBV3-1 (or the pseudogene TRBV3-2) and TRBJ2-3; 8 bases line up with TRBD2. Germline V gene sequence: CDR1 LGHDT, CDR2 YNNKEL (reference sequence). The V segment lost 3 bases and the J segment 2 bases; nucleotides outside the gene matches: 7. CDR3 length: 16 residues. CDR3 sequence reads: CASSHIAGTVTDTQYF. Here the CDR3 DNA reads TGTGCCAGCAGCCATATAGCGGGGACCGTCACAGATACGCAGTATTTT.